This T cell receptor beta chain was found in a study of post-analysis software for immune sequencing data (dated by TCRdb to between 2015 and 2016). At the level of the whole study: Disease courses on record covered relapsing-remitting, secondary progressive and progressive-relapsing multiple sclerosis, though some patients had no subtype annotation. The patient repertoires were compared against 10 to 12 previously published healthy control repertoires obtained from donors aged roughly 6 to 28 years. A subset of samples was prepared in parallel using single-end sample barcoding, then pooled and co-amplified after Illumina adapter ligation. Findings and caveats that apply to the study as a whole: The multiple sclerosis patient group was slightly younger than the control group. When samples were clustered directly using the F measure, samples prepared in the same batch co-clustered strongly, which prompted a batch-effect correction. Multiple sclerosis patients had significantly lower normalized Chao1 diversity than controls, a result that suggests substantial peripheral T-cell clonal expansion. Patients showed significantly higher frequencies than controls for about five TRBV segments, among them TRBV5-6, TRBV5-1 and TRBV20-1.

The method behind the library was PCR. These reads were obtained on an Illumina HiSeq 2500. Unique molecular identifiers were incorporated into TCR beta cDNA libraries to reduce PCR and sequencing biases. Some 500,000 cDNA molecules were obtained per 1 to 10 million input T cells, so each molecule approximated one T cell. Patient libraries were prepared and sequenced with the same protocol used for the earlier healthy control dataset. Samples belonging to the same batch were prepared together, multiplexed and sequenced on a shared HiSeq lane. As for how the authors treated the data: Raw barcoded reads were processed with MIGEC, and single-read molecular identifier groups were discarded before consensus assembly and CDR3 extraction. Clonotype tables were post-analysed with VDJtools, normalizing diversity by down-sampling all datasets to the smallest sample size. In repertoire overlap clustering, CDR3 amino acid sequences, but not nucleotide sequences, were matched to correct batch-related cross-sample contamination. TCRdb reran the public reads through fastp at Q25 and MiXCR, keeping productive beta chains. Every distinct CDR3 protein forms one entry, paired with its most common genes and DNA. V and J calls and clone size were set by TCRdb, not the authors. Counted in this sample were more than 500,000 distinct CDR3 sequences; around 34% of them appeared once. The ten largest clones add up to approximately 5.4% of the sample.

To demonstrate the VDJtools post-analysis software, the study profiled TCR beta repertoires from the peripheral blood of around 13 young patients with multiple sclerosis. Multiple sclerosis patients were children and adolescents aged about 6 to 16 years. This clonotype was counted a few times. The antigen it recognizes is unknown. No base qualities exist here, and no much larger clone lies one base off it. Counted from cysteine to phenylalanine, this CDR3 has 19 amino acids. The retained sequence is limited to the CDR3, 57 bases, with the frame set at the first base. Recombination connected TRBV6-7 to TRBJ2-5; TRBD1 is possibly the D segment (6 matching bases). The DNA end lines up better with TRBJ2-7; the J call may be wrong. TRBV6-7 is an open reading frame, and its role is uncertain. Sequencing was performed on blood. The TCR originated in a girl younger than 18 with multiple sclerosis. The DNA reads as follows: TGTGCCAGCAGCGACCCCGGGACAACACCACGCAGGTGGGATTACGAGCAGTACTTC. Its coded protein is CASSDPGTTPRRWDYEQYF.